The following is a T cell receptor (beta chain) sequence with its context. The entry originates in a study of blood T cell repertoires in COVID-19. Study at large: Collection of acute and convalescent COVID-19 samples took place in the United States, Italy and Spain.

Authors' processing steps: Estimated nucleated cell counts came from reference gene primer amplification. Produced via immunoSEQ multiplex PCR; TCRdb's table is partial and in-frame only. V, J and clone size are those of that table, while D and trimming were read from the DNA. Of about 250,000 clones listed, about nine tenths are singletons. Adults between roughly 18 and 95 years of age took part from 24 US areas. Participants were placed into cohorts based on the clinical history they reported. The CDR3 spans 13 residues. CDR1 and CDR2 (germline): MDHEN, SYDVKM. With V trimmed by 5 bases and J by 4 bases, 3 bases remained unmatched.

Sequences were obtained from PBMCs or T cells enriched from blood (not recorded which). The receptor was derived from a man younger than 35 who had recovered from COVID-19. The chain has TRBV28 and TRBJ2-7; 9 bases match TRBD2. The CDR3 is CASSASGKYEQYF. CDR3 bases: TGTGCCAGCAGTGCTAGCGGGAAGTACGAGCAGTACTTC.